The 27 T cell receptor beta chains reported below all come from one sample, sequenced in a study of blood T cell repertoires in COVID-19. Only in-frame clones appear in the TCRdb table, and some are missing; sequencing was by immunoSEQ multiplex PCR. This sample has tens of thousands of clones, with about 74% found just once. Sequenced sample: peripheral blood. The source is a man between 65 and 79 years old with COVID-19, enrolled during active disease.

This chain joins TRBV21-1 and TRBJ2-1; the DNA was not used to check the table's D call, TRBD1. TRBV21-1 is designated a pseudogene. The CDR3 is 13 amino acids. The CDR3 loop reads CAGTGTGGNEQFF. For the CDR3, the DNA is TGTGCCGGAACCGGGACAGGGGGCAATGAGCAGTTCTTC.

The rearrangement links TRBV11-2 to TRBJ1-2; TRBD1 agrees at 7 bases. The CDR3 is made up of 15 amino acids. With 1 base clipped from V and 4 bases from J, the junction kept 6 bases outside the gene matches. The germline V gene has CDR1 SGHAT and CDR2 FQNNGV. The CDR3 DNA sequence: TGTGCCAGCAGCTTAGCGAGGGACAGCTTCTATGGCTACACCTTC. Residues: CASSLARDSFYGYTF.

The chain recombines TRBV10-3 with TRBJ2-3; D is unclear. V was shortened by 7 bases and J by 0 bases, with 5 bases between the two germline ends. There are 12 residues in the CDR3. Germline CDR1 and CDR2: ENHRY and SYGVKD. CDR3 in amino acids: CAITGSTDTQYF. CDR3 coding DNA: TGTGCCATCACCGGGAGCACAGATACGCAGTATTTT.

The V and J genes are TRBV4-2 and TRBJ2-2, with TRBD2 matching 15 bases. The CDR3 runs to 18 residues. CDR1 is LGHNA and CDR2 is YNFKEQ in the germline V gene. V dropped 1 base and J dropped 2; count of bases not matched to a gene: 2. In nucleotides, the CDR3 is TGTGCCAGCAGCCAAGGGGGACTAGCGGGAGGAAACACCGGGGAGCTGTTTTTT. It yields the protein CASSQGGLAGGNTGELFF.

This clone was found many times. The rearrangement joins TRBV7-9 to TRBJ2-7; 8 nucleotides line up with TRBD1. The CDR3 covers 16 residues. Looked up from germline, CDR1 is SEHNR and CDR2 is FQNEAQ (reference sequence). V gave up 5 bases and J gave up 2 bases; unmatched junction bases: 11. The CDR3 bases are TGTGCCAGCAGCCTTCCCTCGGGACAGGTCACCTACGAGCAGTACTTC. Its protein product is CASSLPSGQVTYEQYF.

J is TRBJ2-3 and V is TRBV5-1; TRBD2 aligns across 11 bases. Germline CDR1 SGHRS, CDR2 YFSETQ. This CDR3 comprises 16 residues. V gave up 4 bases and J gave up 2 bases; unmatched junction bases: 6. The CDR3 DNA is TGCGCCAGCAGCCTGGGACTAGCGGCCTCCACAGATACGCAGTATTTT. Translation: CASSLGLAASTDTQYF.

This clone was observed a few times. The chain employs TRBV6-5 and TRBJ2-7; D is possibly TRBD2 (5 bases). This CDR3 is built from 15 residues. Between the trimmed V and J ends, which lost 2 bases and 0 bases, there was a span of 11 bases. Germline V gene lookup returns CDR1 MNHEY and CDR2 SVGAGI. The CDR3 region has the DNA TGTGCCAGCAGTTACACCAGCGGTGACTCCTACGAGCAGTACTTC. Translating it yields CASSYTSGDSYEQYF.

This chain joins TRBV4-3 and TRBJ2-7; maybe TRBD1 (6 bases). Trimming stripped 0 bases from V and 3 bases from J, with 12 bases between. Germline-derived CDR1 and CDR2 are LGHNA and YSLEER. The CDR3 is made up of 15 amino acids. The CDR3 DNA reads TGCGCCAGCAGCCAAGATCCCACAGGGAGCTACGAGCAGTACTTC. Its translation is CASSQDPTGSYEQYF.

This chain connects TRBV6-5 to TRBJ1-1, with D possibly TRBD1 on 5 matching bases. Trimming removed 2 bases from V and 0 bases from J, with 10 bases in between. CDR3 length equals 15 residues. The germline V gene has CDR1 MNHEY and CDR2 SVGAGI. The CDR3 region is CASSYRGILNTEAFF. The CDR3, as DNA: TGTGCCAGCAGTTACAGGGGCATACTGAACACTGAAGCTTTCTTT.

The V gene is TRBV5-1, the J gene TRBJ2-7; 7 nucleotides agree with TRBD2. J was trimmed by 2 bases and V by 1 base; bases with no gene match: 6. Germline-derived CDR1 and CDR2 are SGHRS and YFSETQ. The CDR3 contains 15 residues. The CDR3 loop reads CASSLLAEAPYEQYF. The CDR3 DNA reads as TGCGCCAGCAGCTTGCTAGCGGAGGCCCCCTACGAGCAGTACTTC.

This chain links TRBV5-1 with TRBJ2-7; 9 nucleotides match TRBD1. Unmatched junction bases numbered 5, after V lost 1 base and J lost 0 bases. The CDR3 spans 16 residues. Germline assignment: CDR1 SGHRS and CDR2 YFSETQ. Here the CDR3 reads CASSLTGGLSSYEQYF. The CDR3 coding sequence is TGCGCCAGCAGCTTGACAGGGGGCTTAAGCTCCTACGAGCAGTACTTC.

CDR3 amino acids: CASSFGASGGYNEQFF. CDR3 nucleotide sequence: TGTGCCAGCAGCTTTGGGGCTAGCGGGGGGTACAATGAGCAGTTCTTC. The rearrangement links TRBV11-1 to TRBJ2-1; 11 bases are a match to TRBD2. CDR3 length equals 16 residues. Germline values: CDR1 SGHAT, CDR2 FQDESV (reference sequence). V trimming: 3 bases; J trimming: 4 bases; junction bases outside the gene matches: 5.

The chain joins TRBV9 to TRBJ2-1; D remains ambiguous. This CDR3 comprises 16 residues. Germline V gene sequence: CDR1 SGDLS, CDR2 YYNGEE. Trimming took 4 bases from V and 9 from J, leaving 23 bases between them. The CDR3 here is CASSTRDVLLGSEQFF. The DNA of the CDR3 is TGTGCCAGCAGCACCCGTGACGTGCTACTGGGCTCTGAGCAGTTCTTC. The variable domain in full, with the rest retrieved from reference TRBV9 and TRBJ2-1, is DSGVTQTPKHLITATGQRVTLRCSPRSGDLSVYWYQQSLDQGLQFLIQYYNGEERAKGNILERFSAQQFPDLHSELNLSSLELGDSALYFCASSTRDVLLGSEQFFGPGTRLTVL.

The chain uses TRBV7-2 and TRBJ1-1; D possibly corresponds to TRBD1 (6 bases). The V end lost 5 bases, the J end lost 0 bases, and 13 bases lay between the germline ends. The CDR3 spans 15 residues. The germline V gene has CDR1 SGHTA and CDR2 FQGNSA. CDR3 region: CASSTGTQMNTEAFF. The CDR3 bases are TGTGCCAGCAGCACAGGGACACAGATGAACACTGAAGCTTTCTTT.

The rearrangement joins TRBV19 to TRBJ1-3; D gene unclear. This CDR3 has 16 residues. V was pared by 3 bases and J by 0 bases, with 12 bases between. Looked up from germline, CDR1 is LNHDA and CDR2 is SQIVND (reference sequence). The CDR3 loop reads CASSMRQSLSGNTIYF. The CDR3 bases are TGTGCCAGTAGTATGAGGCAGAGCCTCTCTGGAAACACCATATATTTT.

The rearrangement uses TRBV15 and TRBJ2-1; 9 bases are shared with TRBD2. After removal of 0 bases from V and 4 bases from J, the junction contained 4 bases not matched to a gene. Germline-derived CDR1 and CDR2 are LNHNV and YYDKDF (reference sequence). The CDR3 contains 16 residues. CDR3 protein: CATSRDETSGYNEQFF. CDR3 DNA: TGTGCCACCAGCAGAGATGAGACTAGCGGATACAATGAGCAGTTCTTC.

This clone came up a few times. The chain uses TRBV5-4 and TRBJ1-5, with a tentative D call TRBD1 (6 bases). Per germline, CDR1 SGHNT and CDR2 YYREEE (reference sequence). The CDR3 is made up of 16 amino acids. Trimming took 4 bases from V and 4 from J, leaving 18 bases between them. The CDR3 protein is CASSNNGQLGNQPQHF. Written as DNA, the CDR3 is TGTGCCAGCAGCAATAACGGACAGCTGGGGAATCAGCCCCAGCATTTT.

V and J are TRBV11-3 and TRBJ2-1; 8 nucleotides match TRBD1. The J segment lost 5 bases and the V segment lost 3 bases, leaving 6 bases of the junction unmatched. The CDR3 is made up of 15 amino acids. CDR1 SGHNT and CDR2 YENEEA come from the germline V gene. Here the CDR3 reads CASSFSGTGDNEQFF. CDR3 nucleotides: TGTGCCAGCAGCTTTTCGGGGACAGGAGACAATGAGCAGTTCTTC.

This clone was observed a handful of times. The chain uses TRBV7-2 and TRBJ2-5; the D gene is possibly TRBD1 (5 bases). The CDR3 runs to 15 residues. Trimming shortened V by 3 bases and J by 4 bases, and 15 bases separated the two germline ends. Germline V gene data show CDR1 as SGHTA and CDR2 as FQGNSA. CDR3 in DNA: TGTGCCAGCAGCTTTCGGCACGCAGGGCCAGAGACCCAGTACTTC. Amino acids: CASSFRHAGPETQYF.

CDR3 residues: CASSLSRVPNQPQHF. In nucleotides, the CDR3 is TGTGCCAGCAGTTTGTCCAGGGTTCCCAATCAGCCCCAGCATTTT. The chain recombines TRBV27 with TRBJ1-5, with a tentative D call TRBD1 (5 bases). The CDR3 extends over 15 amino acids. Trimming took 3 bases from V and 3 from J, leaving 12 bases between them. The V gene's germline CDR1 is MNHEY and CDR2 SMNVEV (reference sequence).

The V call is TRBV6-5, the J call TRBJ1-2, with D tentatively TRBD1 (5 bases). This CDR3 has 13 amino acids. Germline CDR1 and CDR2: MNHEY and SVGAGI. Trimming shortened V by 6 bases and J by 3 bases, and 11 bases separated the two germline ends. The CDR3 bases are TGTGCCAGCAGACAAGACAGTTACTATGGCTACACCTTC. Its protein is CASRQDSYYGYTF.

This chain uses TRBV14 with TRBJ1-5; D unclear. The V gene lost 4 bases and the J gene lost 4 bases, with 8 bases spanning the gap. This CDR3 region has 13 residues. CDR1 is SGHDN and CDR2 is FVKESK in the germline V gene. CDR3 sequence (DNA): TGTGCCAGCAGCCCGAGCGGAAATCAGCCCCAGCATTTT. Amino acids: CASSPSGNQPQHF.

This clone was picked up one time. The V call is TRBV10-2, the J call TRBJ1-5; D not resolved. This CDR3 is 14 amino acids long. V gave up 5 bases and J gave up 4 bases, with 12 bases separating them. In germline, CDR1 is WSHSY, CDR2 SAAADI. The CDR3 protein is CASSPTLENQPQHF. CDR3 nucleotides: TGCGCCAGCAGTCCCACTTTAGAGAATCAGCCCCAGCATTTT.

The DNA of the CDR3 is TGCAGTGCTAGTTGGCAGGGGCCTGGAGATACGCAGTATTTT. It encodes CSASWQGPGDTQYF. This chain connects TRBV20-1 to TRBJ2-3, with D possibly TRBD1 on 6 matching bases. The CDR3 has 14 amino acids. V lost 3 bases and J 5 bases, leaving 15 bases between the germline ends. Germline V gene sequence: CDR1 DFQATT, CDR2 SNEGSKA (reference sequence).

The chain employs TRBV5-5 and TRBJ2-7; D may be TRBD1 (5 bases). Between the trimmed V and J ends, which lost 4 bases and 3 bases, there was a span of 8 bases. Germline CDR1 SGHKS, CDR2 YYEKEE (reference sequence). The CDR3 sequence is 12 residues long. CDR3 coding DNA: TGTGCCAGCAGCAGGGGAATCTACGAGCAGTACTTC. Translated, it gives CASSRGIYEQYF.

This clone was recorded once. This chain links TRBV28 with TRBJ2-3; D unresolved. Trimming shortened V by 3 bases and J by 0 bases, and 7 bases separated the two germline ends. CDR3 length equals 14 residues. Germline CDR1 MDHEN, CDR2 SYDVKM. CDR3 nucleotide sequence: TGTGCCAGCAGTTTTGACAAAAGCACAGATACGCAGTATTTT. This sequence encodes CASSFDKSTDTQYF.

This chain links TRBV24-1 with TRBJ2-2; D gene ambiguous. Trimming stripped 9 bases from V and 0 bases from J, with 10 bases between. The CDR3 length is 14 residues. CDR1 is KGHDR and CDR2 is SFDVKD in the germline V gene. The CDR3 reads CATAREANTGELFF. CDR3 in DNA: TGTGCCACCGCGCGCGAGGCGAACACCGGGGAGCTGTTTTTT.